Below, 18 T cell receptor beta chains from the same sample are listed, as sequenced in a study of early T cells in non-severe SARS-CoV-2 infection. Each CDR3 protein is one row after TCRdb ran MiXCR on the 5' RACE reads. The repertoire consists of around 57,000 distinct CDR3 sequences, with approximately 6% occurring once and the leading ten covering 3.9%. The source material was whole blood. The receptor set was obtained from an adult who was a healthcare worker with PCR-confirmed SARS-CoV-2 infection or an uninfected control (not recorded which).

This clonotype was observed at least ten times. This rearrangement joins TRBV20-1 to TRBJ2-7; D may be TRBD1 (5 bases). V lost 6 bases and J 2 bases, leaving 11 bases between the germline ends. Germline-derived CDR1 and CDR2 are DFQATT and SNEGSKA (reference sequence). The CDR3 is made up of 12 amino acids. This chain's CDR3 is CSAEKDTYEQYF. The DNA of the CDR3 is TGCAGTGCCGAAAAGGACACCTACGAGCAGTACTTC.

This clonotype was observed many times. The chain links TRBV7-9 to TRBJ1-4; D is undetermined. Per the germline V gene, CDR1 is SEHNR and CDR2 is FQNEAQ (reference sequence). Trimming stripped 2 bases from V and 8 bases from J, with 12 bases between. The CDR3 length is 14 residues. The CDR3: CASSLLSVGEKLFF. The CDR3, as DNA: TGTGCCAGCAGCTTATTGTCGGTGGGAGAAAAACTGTTTTTT.

This clonotype was observed at least ten times. CDR3 coding DNA: TGTGCCAGCGCAGTGGCAGGGGTTCAGCCCCAGCATTTT. Residues: CASAVAGVQPQHF. V and J are TRBV6-5 and TRBJ1-5, with TRBD1 as a possible D gene (6 bases). The CDR3 sequence is 13 residues long. Trimming left V 8 bases short and J 6 bases short, with 14 bases between. CDR1 and CDR2 (germline): MNHEY, SVGAGI.

Ten or more counts support this clonotype. The chain joins TRBV4-2 to TRBJ1-4, with 7 bases matching TRBD1. The CDR3 contains 16 residues. Germline V CDR1 and CDR2: LGHNA, YNFKEQ. Losses at the gene ends were 1 base for V and 2 bases for J; bases not matched to a gene: 4. CDR3 in amino acids: CASSQATGATNEKLFF. The CDR3 DNA follows: TGTGCCAGCAGCCAAGCCACAGGGGCGACTAATGAAAAACTGTTTTTT.

This sequence joins TRBV12-3 or TRBV12-4 and TRBJ2-7, with TRBD1 identical over 9 bases. This CDR3 spans 14 amino acids. The trim removed 5 bases at V and 5 bases at J, leaving 7 bases unmatched. CDR3 in amino acids: CASSATTGGDEQYF. The CDR3 DNA follows: TGTGCCAGCAGTGCGACTACAGGGGGCGACGAGCAGTACTTC.

The table lists this clonotype with many counts. The V and J genes are TRBV6-5 and TRBJ1-6; D call uncertain. V lost 8 bases and J lost 8, with 13 bases in between. Germline V gene data show CDR1 as MNHEY and CDR2 as SVGAGI. The CDR3 has 13 residues. Here the CDR3 DNA reads TGTGCCAGCGTACGTGGGGTGGATTCACCCCTCCACTTT. Encoded protein: CASVRGVDSPLHF.

This clonotype appeared a single time. This may come from a read error, since a much larger clone is one base off. This rearrangement joins TRBV6-5 to TRBJ2-7; 10 nucleotides agree with TRBD2. V dropped 0 bases and J dropped 5; count of bases not matched to a gene: 10. The germline CDR1 and CDR2 sequences are MNHEY and SVGAGI. The CDR3 consists of 17 residues. The CDR3 is CASSYSGLAATVDEQYF. CDR3 DNA: TGTGCCAGCAGTTACTCTGGACTAGCGGCGACGGTGGACGAGCAGTACTTC.

This clonotype was recorded many times. CDR3 in amino acids: CASSLRFGYPTPYEQYF. Here the CDR3 DNA reads TGTGCCAGCAGTTTAAGGTTTGGGTACCCAACTCCCTACGAGCAGTACTTC. The genes are TRBV27 and TRBJ2-7, with D unclear. This CDR3 spans 17 amino acids. Per germline, CDR1 MNHEY and CDR2 SMNVEV (reference sequence). The V gene lost 2 bases and the J gene lost 2 bases, with 19 bases spanning the gap.

V and J are TRBV7-2 and TRBJ1-6; 8 bases match TRBD1. Germline-derived CDR1 and CDR2 are SGHTA and FQGNSA. This CDR3 contains 14 residues. The V and J ends lost 5 bases and 5 bases, in that order; junction bases with no gene match: 2. The CDR3: CASSRTGNNSPLHF. CDR3 bases: TGTGCCAGCAGCCGGACAGGGAATAATTCACCCCTCCACTTT.

This chain links TRBV28 with TRBJ2-5; D not certain. This CDR3 region has 13 residues. V dropped 7 bases and J dropped 5 bases, with 14 bases sitting between them. CDR1 is MDHEN, CDR2 SYDVKM, per germline. The CDR3 DNA sequence: TGTGCCAGCACCCCGCTGGGGTATGAGACCCAGTACTTC. This sequence encodes CASTPLGYETQYF.

Many counts were recorded for this clonotype. The CDR3 coding sequence is TGTGCCAGCAGCTTAAGGGACAATTCACCCCTCCACTTT. Translated: CASSLRDNSPLHF. This chain connects TRBV11-1 to TRBJ1-6, with D possibly TRBD1 on 5 matching bases. The length of the CDR3 is 13 residues. Germline loops: CDR1 SGHAT, CDR2 FQDESV (reference sequence). V was trimmed by 2 bases and J by 7 bases, leaving 6 bases between them.

This clonotype has a count of ten or more. CDR3 protein: CSGRRDASMNTEAFF. CDR3 sequence (DNA): TGCAGCGGCCGACGGGACGCCTCCATGAACACTGAAGCTTTCTTT. The chain uses TRBV29-1 and TRBJ1-1; possible D gene TRBD1, 5 bases. V was pared by 7 bases and J by 0 bases, with 18 bases between. This CDR3 has 15 residues. The germline V gene encodes CDR1 SQVTM and CDR2 ANQGSEA.

In this sample, this clonotype turned up many times. The chain couples TRBV12-3 or TRBV12-4 to TRBJ1-6; 8 bases agree with TRBD1. This CDR3 is 14 amino acids long. Trimming cost V 5 bases and J 9 bases; bases outside gene matches: 6. The CDR3 here is CASSIRGLSSPLHF. As DNA, the CDR3 is TGTGCCAGCAGTATCAGGGGGCTCAGTTCACCCCTCCACTTT.

This clonotype was detected a few times. CDR3 DNA sequence: TGTGCCAGCAGCTTATACGGGCAGACATTCCAAGAGACCCAGTACTTC. Translating gives CASSLYGQTFQETQYF. The chain employs TRBV7-3 and TRBJ2-5; no clear D gene. Trimming shortened V by 2 bases and J by 1 base, and 14 bases separated the two germline ends. Germline V gene data show CDR1 as SGHTA and CDR2 as FQGTGA. This CDR3 has 16 amino acids.

This clonotype occurred many times. This sequence joins TRBV5-1 and TRBJ2-3; 9 nucleotides line up with TRBD1. The CDR3 loop spans 15 amino acids. Trimming took 4 bases from V and 6 from J; bases not matched to a gene: 9. The germline V gene encodes CDR1 SGHRS and CDR2 YFSETQ. In nucleotides, the CDR3 is TGCGCCAGCAGCCTCCAGGGACAGGGAAGGGATACGCAGTATTTT. As protein: CASSLQGQGRDTQYF.

This clonotype was seen repeatedly, ten times or more. The V call is TRBV20-1, the J call TRBJ2-3; D is perhaps TRBD1 (5 bases). Germline lookup yields CDR1 DFQATT and CDR2 SNEGSKA (reference sequence). Trimming cost V 8 bases and J 0 bases, with 18 bases left between them. The CDR3 loop spans 15 amino acids. The CDR3 DNA reads TGCAGTCTTCCATTTGACGGACAAAGCACAGATACGCAGTATTTT. Its translation: CSLPFDGQSTDTQYF.

This clonotype occurred many times. The J gene is TRBJ1-5, the V gene TRBV6-2 or TRBV6-3; D uncertain. Looked up from germline, CDR1 is MNHEY and CDR2 is SVGEGT. V was shortened by 8 bases and J by 2 bases, with 10 bases between the two germline ends. The CDR3 loop spans 13 amino acids. In DNA form, the CDR3 reads TGTGCCAGCGGCCGATCGGGCAATCAGCCCCAGCATTTT. Its translation: CASGRSGNQPQHF.

V and J are TRBV20-1 and TRBJ2-5; D gene uncertain. This CDR3 has 12 amino acids. Germline assignment: CDR1 DFQATT and CDR2 SNEGSKA (reference sequence). V was shortened by 2 bases and J by 8 bases, with 12 bases between the two germline ends. CDR3 bases: TGCAGTGCTAGACTGGATACTGTAACCCAGTACTTC. It yields the protein CSARLDTVTQYF.